Included here is one T cell receptor beta chain sequence, with context. Methods used by the authors: Reference gene primer amplification gave nucleated cell count estimates. The data were produced by immunoSEQ multiplex PCR, yet TCRdb's version contains in-frame clones alone and is incomplete. V, J and clone size derive from that table, while D and trimming were established from the DNA sequence. Among under 300,000 clones, 84% were seen once, and the ten largest hold about 1.6%. The sample is drawn from a study of blood T cell repertoires in COVID-19. Study context: Samples of COVID-19 (acute and convalescent) were obtained from the United States, Italy and Spain.

The CDR3 has 15 residues. From germline, CDR1 is MGHRA and CDR2 YSYEKL. J lost 7 bases, V lost 1 base, and 2 bases had no gene match. The chain carries TRBV4-1 and TRBJ1-6; 9 nucleotides agree with TRBD1. Specimen: peripheral blood. This clonotype originated in a woman in her 40s who had recovered from COVID-19. This CDR3 reads CASSQVGTGNSPLHF. The CDR3 DNA reads TGCGCCAGCAGCCAAGTTGGGACAGGGAATTCACCCCTCCACTTT.